This TCR beta chain was captured by sequencing in a study of shared clonotypes between healthy human individuals. Study results and caveats: With four donors compared, roughly 4.9% of naive CD4 clonotypes were shared. Larger estimated richness was generally seen in naive subsets than in memory subsets.

About this clone: Its antigen is still unknown.

Sorted-subset replicate PCR reactions contained roughly 200 ng DNA, corresponding to some 28,000 T cell genomes. Some clones are missing from TCRdb's copy, which holds only in-frame ones; the method was immunoSEQ multiplex PCR. The table shows about 2.4 million clones, with approximately 93% occurring only once. The CDR3 runs to 13 residues. The germline V gene encodes CDR1 GTSNPN and CDR2 SVGIG (reference sequence). V lost 8 bases, J lost 4 bases, and 17 bases lay in between. This TCR was recovered from a man aged 18 to 35 in good health. Some clones in this sample may be carry-over from other donors' samples. This chain links TRBV30 with TRBJ1-1, with D hard to call. The sample was naive CD4+ T cells from PBMCs. Subset meaning: CD45RA+ positively selected. CDR3 residues: CAGRRGKGTEAFF. The CDR3 DNA reads as TGTGCCGGCCGGCGTGGGAAAGGCACTGAAGCTTTCTTT.